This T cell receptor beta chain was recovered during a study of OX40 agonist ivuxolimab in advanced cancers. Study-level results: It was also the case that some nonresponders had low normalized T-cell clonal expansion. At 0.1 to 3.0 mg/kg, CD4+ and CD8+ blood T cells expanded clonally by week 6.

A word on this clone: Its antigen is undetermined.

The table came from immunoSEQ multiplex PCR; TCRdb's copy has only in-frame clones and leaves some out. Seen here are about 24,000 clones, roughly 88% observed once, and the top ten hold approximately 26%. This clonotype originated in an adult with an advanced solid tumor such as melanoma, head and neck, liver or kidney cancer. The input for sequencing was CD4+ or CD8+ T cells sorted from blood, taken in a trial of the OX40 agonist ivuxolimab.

The CDR3 nucleotides are TGTGCCAGCAGTTTATCTTCCGGTGAAGCTTTCTTT. This codes for CASSLSSGEAFF. The genes are TRBV28 and TRBJ1-1; D gene ambiguous. CDR3 length: 12 amino acids. The V gene's germline CDR1 is MDHEN and CDR2 SYDVKM. V was pared by 1 base and J by 7 bases, with 7 bases between.